The 21 T cell receptor beta chains reported below all come from one sample, sequenced in a study of blood T cells in healthy people across ages. PCR was performed a second time for roughly 7 to 11 cycles using a sample-barcoded 5' primer and a J-beta primer mix. MiXCR was run by TCRdb on the 5' RACE reads, yielding one entry per CDR3 protein. The sample shows roughly 800,000 distinct CDR3 sequences, roughly 25% of them seen only once. These records were also assigned to another study, of T cells of mothers and their children.

The sample taken for sequencing was blood. All receptors come from a boy aged 5 to 17 in good health.

This sequence joins TRBV20-1 and TRBJ1-4; D not resolved. The CDR3 runs to 12 residues. The germline gives CDR1 DFQATT, CDR2 SNEGSKA (reference sequence). Trimming took off 6 bases at V and 0 bases at J, with 5 bases between the two ends. CDR3 nucleotide sequence: TGCAGTGCAAGCCCAACTAATGAAAAACTGTTTTTT. Its translation is CSASPTNEKLFF.

In this sample, this clonotype turned up a few times. The chain links TRBV6-6 to TRBJ2-5; tentatively, D is TRBD1 or TRBD2 (7 bases each). V was pared by 7 bases and J by 5 bases, with 14 bases between. Germline loops: CDR1 MNHNY, CDR2 SVGAGI (reference sequence). The CDR3 loop spans 13 amino acids. The CDR3 region is CASTSGGGETQYF. Written as DNA, the CDR3 is TGTGCCAGCACCTCAGGGGGGGGCGAGACCCAGTACTTC.

J is TRBJ2-5 and V is TRBV25-1; 9 positions match TRBD1. The germline CDR1 and CDR2 sequences are MGHDK and SYGVNS. Unmatched junction bases numbered 22, after V lost 5 bases and J lost 12 bases. The CDR3 extends over 17 amino acids. The CDR3 reads CASSPTGRDREWGSKYF. In nucleotides, the CDR3 is TGTGCCAGCAGTCCCACCGGACGGGACAGGGAATGGGGGTCGAAGTACTTC.

The sample holds a few counts of this clonotype. The V gene is TRBV4-1, the J gene TRBJ2-3, with 7 bases matching TRBD2. The CDR3 extends over 16 amino acids. With V trimmed by 5 bases and J by 3 bases, 11 bases remained unmatched. The germline CDR1 and CDR2 sequences are MGHRA and YSYEKL. CDR3 protein: CASSWPGGSETDTQYF. In DNA, the CDR3 is TGCGCCAGCAGCTGGCCCGGCGGGAGTGAGACAGATACGCAGTATTTT.

This clonotype was detected only a few times. The V and J genes are TRBV29-1 and TRBJ1-2, with D hard to call. Trimming removed 3 bases from V and 1 base from J, with 12 bases in between. CDR3 length equals 14 residues. CDR1 and CDR2 (germline): SQVTM, ANQGSEA. The CDR3 loop reads CSVEEASVNYGYTF. The CDR3 region has the DNA TGCAGCGTTGAGGAGGCCAGTGTTAACTATGGCTACACCTTC.

The rearrangement links TRBV6-2 or TRBV6-3 to TRBJ2-3; possibly TRBD2 for D (6 bases). CDR3 length: 15 residues. Trimming took 5 bases from V and 0 from J, leaving 12 bases between them. Germline V CDR1 and CDR2: MNHEY, SVGEGT. CDR3 nucleotides: TGTGCCAGCAGTCAGGAAGCGGGCAGCACAGATACGCAGTATTTT. Amino acids: CASSQEAGSTDTQYF.

The chain uses TRBV6-6 and TRBJ2-7; 12 bases line up with TRBD2. CDR1 and CDR2 from the germline V gene are MNHNY and SVGAGI (reference sequence). The CDR3 is 15 residues long. V trimming: 6 bases; J trimming: 5 bases; junction bases outside the gene matches: 8. CDR3 nucleotide sequence: TGTGCCAGCAGCGTTAAGACTAGCGGGAGAGACGAGCAGTACTTC. Translation gives CASSVKTSGRDEQYF.

This rearrangement joins TRBV7-9 to TRBJ2-4, with TRBD2 identical over 8 bases. V lost 4 bases to trimming and J lost 6 bases; unmatched junction nucleotides: 5. Germline CDR1 reads SEHNR; CDR2 reads FQNEAQ (reference sequence). There are 14 residues in the CDR3. CDR3 in DNA: TGTGCCAGCAGCTCGGGACTAGGGAGAAACATTCAGTACTTC. Translating it yields CASSSGLGRNIQYF.

This clonotype has a handful of counts. The V and J genes are TRBV9 and TRBJ2-7, with D perhaps TRBD1 or TRBD2 (6 bases each). With 4 bases removed from V and 3 bases from J, the gap between germline ends came to 17 bases. Germline CDR1 SGDLS, CDR2 YYNGEE. This CDR3 region has 15 residues. In DNA, the CDR3 is TGTGCCAGCAGCCGGCTTGGGGGGCCCAACTACGAGCAGTACTTC. Amino acids: CASSRLGGPNYEQYF.

This clonotype was seen a handful of times. The chain couples TRBV29-1 to TRBJ2-3, with TRBD2 identical over 8 bases. J lost 4 bases, V lost 6 bases, and 12 bases had no gene match. The CDR3 is 15 residues long. CDR1 is SQVTM, CDR2 ANQGSEA, per germline. The CDR3 loop reads CSVEWGGGPPDTQYF. For the CDR3, the DNA is TGCAGCGTGGAATGGGGCGGGGGGCCCCCAGATACGCAGTATTTT.

The chain links TRBV20-1 to TRBJ1-1; D is possibly TRBD1 (5 bases). V was trimmed by 2 bases and J by 2 bases, leaving 15 bases between them. The CDR3 is 15 residues long. The germline CDR1 and CDR2 sequences are DFQATT and SNEGSKA (reference sequence). The CDR3 protein is CSARWSGPQNTEAFF. CDR3 DNA sequence: TGCAGTGCTAGATGGTCAGGGCCCCAAAACACTGAAGCTTTCTTT.

This chain links TRBV20-1 with TRBJ1-2; D gene uncertain. The CDR3 has 13 amino acids. Deletions cut 3 bases from V and 4 bases from J, with 12 bases between. CDR1 is DFQATT, CDR2 SNEGSKA, per germline (reference sequence). This CDR3 reads CSASLLSGYGYTF. In nucleotides, the CDR3 is TGCAGTGCTAGTCTTCTCAGCGGCTATGGCTACACCTTC.

The CDR3 bases are TGCGCCAGCAGCTTGGGAGTGGTTAGCGAAAAACTGTTTTTT. This sequence encodes CASSLGVVSEKLFF. The V call is TRBV5-1, the J call TRBJ1-4; no clear D gene. Deletions cut 0 bases from V and 8 bases from J, with 11 bases between. The length of the CDR3 is 14 residues. Germline assignment: CDR1 SGHRS and CDR2 YFSETQ.

This clonotype was recorded a few times. V and J are TRBV6-6 and TRBJ2-7; D remains unclear. Germline CDR1 MNHNY, CDR2 SVGAGI (reference sequence). Trimming removed 1 base from V and 4 bases from J, with 8 bases in between. CDR3 size: 13 residues. CDR3 sequence reads: CASSYFPNYEQYF. Here the CDR3 DNA reads TGTGCCAGCAGTTACTTTCCTAATTACGAGCAGTACTTC.

This chain uses TRBV12-3 or TRBV12-4 with TRBJ2-2, with 8 bases aligning to TRBD2. Germline trimming cut 2 bases from V and 8 bases from J; bases unmatched to any gene: 7. CDR3 length equals 15 residues. CDR3 residues: CASSLNGRASGELFF. The CDR3, as DNA: TGTGCCAGCAGTTTAAACGGGAGGGCCTCTGGGGAGCTGTTTTTT.

The genes are TRBV20-1 and TRBJ2-5; TRBD2 agrees at 14 bases. Germline assignment: CDR1 DFQATT and CDR2 SNEGSKA (reference sequence). The CDR3 has 15 residues. Trimming removed 3 bases from V and 3 bases from J; junction bases left unmatched: 3. The CDR3 coding sequence is TGCAGTGCTAGCCGACTAGCGGGGGGGGAAGAGACCCAGTACTTC. Amino acids: CSASRLAGGEETQYF.

The rearrangement uses TRBV20-1 and TRBJ2-7; 8 nucleotides match TRBD2. Gene TRBJ2-1 matches the end of the DNA better, so the J call may be wrong. CDR3 length equals 13 residues. The germline CDR1 and CDR2 sequences are DFQATT and SNEGSKA (reference sequence). CDR3 sequence reads: CSARFSGSYEQFF. CDR3 bases: TGCAGTGCTCGCTTCAGCGGGAGCTACGAGCAGTTCTTC.

V is TRBV5-6 and J is TRBJ2-5; TRBD2 agrees at 11 bases. Looked up from germline, CDR1 is SGHDT and CDR2 is YYEEEE. This CDR3 has 18 amino acids. With 1 base clipped from V and 11 bases from J, the junction kept 19 bases outside the gene matches. The CDR3 DNA sequence: TGTGCCAGCAGCTTGAGTGGCGGGGGCTCTAGCGGGAGGAATGAGCAGTACTTC. It yields the protein CASSLSGGGSSGRNEQYF.

This clonotype was observed a handful of times. This chain links TRBV29-1 with TRBJ2-3, with 7 bases lining up with TRBD1. Germline CDR1 and CDR2: SQVTM and ANQGSEA. CDR3 size: 18 residues. After removal of 6 bases from V and 0 bases from J, the junction contained 18 bases not matched to a gene. DNA of the CDR3: TGCAGCGTCCTCCTCTACCGATGGACAGGCCAAAGCACAGATACGCAGTATTTT. Translation: CSVLLYRWTGQSTDTQYF.

The rearrangement uses TRBV20-1 and TRBJ2-4; TRBD2 aligns across 8 bases. Trimming took 5 bases from V and 2 from J; bases not matched to a gene: 8. The CDR3 is 15 residues long. The germline gives CDR1 DFQATT, CDR2 SNEGSKA (reference sequence). The DNA of the CDR3 is TGCAGTGCTGATAGCGGGGTAGTCTCCAAAAACATTCAGTACTTC. Protein product: CSADSGVVSKNIQYF.

This clonotype was found many times. The rearrangement uses TRBV9 and TRBJ2-7, with 8 bases that match TRBD1. CDR1 SGDLS and CDR2 YYNGEE come from the germline V gene. The CDR3 runs to 14 residues. Trimming at V came to 3 bases and at J to 5 bases, leaving 7 bases not matched to a gene. In DNA form, the CDR3 reads TGTGCCAGCAGCGGAGGACAGGGTTTCCACGAGCAGTACTTC. The encoded protein is CASSGGQGFHEQYF.